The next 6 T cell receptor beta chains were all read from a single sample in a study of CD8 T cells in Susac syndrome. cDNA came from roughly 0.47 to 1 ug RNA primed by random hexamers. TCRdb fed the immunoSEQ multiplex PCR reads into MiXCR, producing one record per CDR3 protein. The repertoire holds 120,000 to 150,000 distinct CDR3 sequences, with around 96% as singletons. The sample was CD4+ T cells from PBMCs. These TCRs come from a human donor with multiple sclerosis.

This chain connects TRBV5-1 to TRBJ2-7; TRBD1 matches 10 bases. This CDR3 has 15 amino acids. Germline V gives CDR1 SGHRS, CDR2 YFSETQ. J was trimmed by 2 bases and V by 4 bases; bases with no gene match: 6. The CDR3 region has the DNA TGCGCCAGCAGCAGGGGACAGGGGCCAACCTACGAGCAGTACTTC. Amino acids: CASSRGQGPTYEQYF.

The CDR3 DNA is TGCAGTGCTAGAGATAGAACAGGCGGAAATGAGCAGTTCTTC. Encoded protein: CSARDRTGGNEQFF. V and J are TRBV20-1 and TRBJ2-1; TRBD1 might be the D (5 bases). The ends were cut back, 0 bases at V and 7 bases at J, with 13 bases in the middle. The CDR3 contains 14 residues. CDR1 DFQATT and CDR2 SNEGSKA come from the germline V gene (reference sequence).

The DNA of the CDR3 is TGCAGTGCTAGAGATTTGGGGTACGAGCAGTACTTC. Its translation: CSARDLGYEQYF. V and J are TRBV20-1 and TRBJ2-7; the D is unclear. Germline loops: CDR1 DFQATT, CDR2 SNEGSKA (reference sequence). With 0 bases removed from V and 4 bases from J, the gap between germline ends came to 7 bases. CDR3 length equals 12 residues.

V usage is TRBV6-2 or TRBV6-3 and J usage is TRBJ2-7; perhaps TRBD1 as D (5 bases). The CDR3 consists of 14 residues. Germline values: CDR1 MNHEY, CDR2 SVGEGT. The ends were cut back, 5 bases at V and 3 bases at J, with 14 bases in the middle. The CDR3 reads CASSRPGQDYEQYF. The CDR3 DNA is TGTGCCAGCAGTCGCCCTGGACAAGACTACGAGCAGTACTTC.

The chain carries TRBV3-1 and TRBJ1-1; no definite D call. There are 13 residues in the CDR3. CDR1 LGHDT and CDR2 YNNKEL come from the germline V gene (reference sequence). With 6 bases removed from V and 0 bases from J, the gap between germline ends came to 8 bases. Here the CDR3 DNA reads TGTGCCAGCAGGTCAGAGATGAACACTGAAGCTTTCTTT. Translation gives CASRSEMNTEAFF.

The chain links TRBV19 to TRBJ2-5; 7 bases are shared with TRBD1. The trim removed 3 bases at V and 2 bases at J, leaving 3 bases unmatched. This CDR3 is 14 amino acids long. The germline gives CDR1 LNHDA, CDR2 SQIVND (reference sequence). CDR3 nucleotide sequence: TGTGCCAGTAGTATGGGACAGACTCAAGAGACCCAGTACTTC. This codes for CASSMGQTQETQYF.